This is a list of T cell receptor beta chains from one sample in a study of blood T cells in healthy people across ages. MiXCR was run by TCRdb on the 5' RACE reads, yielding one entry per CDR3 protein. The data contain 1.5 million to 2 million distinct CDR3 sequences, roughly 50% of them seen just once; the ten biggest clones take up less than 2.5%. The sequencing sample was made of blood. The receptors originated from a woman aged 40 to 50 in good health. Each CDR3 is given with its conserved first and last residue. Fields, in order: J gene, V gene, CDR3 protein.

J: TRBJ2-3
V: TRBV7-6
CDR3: CASSHELSTDTQYF

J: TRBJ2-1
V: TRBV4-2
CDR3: CASSQAYGLAGGNNEQFF

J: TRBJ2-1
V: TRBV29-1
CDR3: CSVEGGYNEQFF

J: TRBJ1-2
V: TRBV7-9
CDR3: CASSLGPAGYTF

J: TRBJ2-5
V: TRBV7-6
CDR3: CASSLDFAGTGYF

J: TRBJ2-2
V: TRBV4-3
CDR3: CASSQSETGNTGGLFF

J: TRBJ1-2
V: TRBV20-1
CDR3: CSAGTRTGVNYGYTF

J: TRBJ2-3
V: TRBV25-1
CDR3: CASSEAWTGGPDTQYF

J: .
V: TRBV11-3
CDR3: CASSFGGGAGDEQYF

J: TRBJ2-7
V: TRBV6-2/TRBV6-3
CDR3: CASRPCRGDGEQYF

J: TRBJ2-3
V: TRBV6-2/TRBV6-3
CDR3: CASSQLAREDTQYF

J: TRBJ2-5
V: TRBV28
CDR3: CASTNPQAWTQYF

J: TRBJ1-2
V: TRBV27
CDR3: CASSRRLQGGNYGYTF

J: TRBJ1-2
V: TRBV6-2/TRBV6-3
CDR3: CASSYPGYSNYGYTF

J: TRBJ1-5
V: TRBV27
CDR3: CASSLRGTTGGGGNQPQHF

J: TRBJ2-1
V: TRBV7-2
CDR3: CASSFRPNEQFF

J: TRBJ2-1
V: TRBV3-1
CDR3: CASSQASGGWDEQFF

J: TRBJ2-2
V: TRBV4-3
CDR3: CASSQGPSNTGELFF